The 16 T cell receptor beta chains presented below share a single source sample, sequenced in a study of shared clonotypes between healthy human individuals. Positive CCR7 selection of CD45RO-negative cells yielded the naive CD8 cells, and terminally differentiated effector memory CD45RA+ cells were excluded. TCRdb's copy holds only in-frame clones and misses some; the assay was immunoSEQ multiplex PCR. Of roughly 2 million clones detected, about 95% appear once; the ten largest clones hold 0.85% to 1.2%. The sequencing input was naive CD8+ T cells sorted from blood. The receptor source for this set is a man aged 18 to 35 in good health.

The count of this clone is one. The chain has TRBV6-5 and TRBJ1-1; D is perhaps TRBD1 (6 bases). CDR1 and CDR2 from the germline V gene are MNHEY and SVGAGI. Trimming cost V 2 bases and J 2 bases, with 9 bases left between them. The CDR3 contains 14 residues. The CDR3 nucleotides read TGTGCCAGCAGTTACGACAGGCGAAACACTGAAGCTTTCTTT. It encodes CASSYDRRNTEAFF.

A remark on this clone: This sample also contains other DNA sequences that code for the same CDR3. This rearrangement joins TRBV6-5 to TRBJ2-7; 7 nucleotides match TRBD2. The germline gives CDR1 MNHEY, CDR2 SVGAGI. Trimming removed 4 bases from V and 4 bases from J; junction bases left unmatched: 4. This CDR3 has 13 amino acids. The CDR3 loop reads CASSLGRVYEQYF. CDR3 nucleotides: TGTGCCAGCAGTTTGGGGAGGGTGTACGAGCAGTACTTC.

This sequence joins TRBV29-1 and TRBJ2-2; D unclear. There are 14 residues in the CDR3. V was trimmed by 3 bases and J by 7 bases, leaving 15 bases between them. From germline, CDR1 is SQVTM and CDR2 ANQGSEA. The CDR3, as DNA: TGCAGCGTTGATTCTGGCGGATTCGGCGGGGAGCTGTTTTTT. Protein product: CSVDSGGFGGELFF.

As concerns this clone: Additional DNA sequences in this sample encode the identical CDR3. The chain uses TRBV5-1 and TRBJ2-1; TRBD2 might be the D (6 bases). Germline CDR1 is SGHRS and CDR2 is YFSETQ. V was pared by 0 bases and J by 3 bases, with 10 bases between. The CDR3 totals 15 residues. This CDR3 reads CASSLVGGIYNEQFF. CDR3 DNA sequence: TGCGCCAGCAGCTTGGTCGGGGGTATCTACAATGAGCAGTTCTTC.

DNA for the CDR3: TGTGCCAGCAGCCCCGGGACAGTAAAAGACAATGAGCAGTTCTTC. Amino acid sequence: CASSPGTVKDNEQFF. The V and J genes are TRBV7-8 and TRBJ2-1; 7 bases align to TRBD1. The CDR3 sequence is 15 residues long. The trim removed 5 bases at V and 5 bases at J, leaving 9 bases unmatched. Germline V CDR1 and CDR2: SGHVS, FQNEAQ. Looking up the rest from reference TRBV7-8 and TRBJ2-1 gives the full variable domain: GAGVSQSPRYKVAKRGQDVALRCDPISGHVSLFWYQQALGQGPEFLTYFQNEAQLDKSGLPSDRFFAERPEGSVSTLKIQRTQQEDSAVYLCASSPGTVKDNEQFFGPGTRLTVL.

The chain employs TRBV6-1 and TRBJ2-7; 7 nucleotides match TRBD2. The CDR3 length is 16 residues. Germline loops: CDR1 MNHNS, CDR2 SASEGT. J gave up 3 bases and V 0 bases, and 8 bases lay outside the gene matches. The CDR3: CASSEATGGLIYEQYF. The CDR3 region has the DNA TGTGCCAGCAGTGAAGCGACCGGGGGACTAATCTACGAGCAGTACTTC.

This sequence joins TRBV9 and TRBJ2-3, with D maybe TRBD2 (6 bases). Trimming stripped 0 bases from V and 4 bases from J, with 12 bases between. The CDR3 consists of 15 residues. In germline, CDR1 is SGDLS, CDR2 YYNGEE. CDR3 sequence (DNA): TGTGCCAGCAGCGTAGCCACTAGCAGGGCAGATACGCAGTATTTT. This gives the protein CASSVATSRADTQYF.

The chain recombines TRBV9 with TRBJ2-1; 8 bases fit TRBD1. This CDR3 has 15 amino acids. Unmatched junction bases numbered 6, after V lost 3 bases and J lost 4 bases. Looked up from germline, CDR1 is SGDLS and CDR2 is YYNGEE. The CDR3 DNA reads as TGTGCCAGCAGCGATTGGACAGGGTCTTACAATGAGCAGTTCTTC. Its protein is CASSDWTGSYNEQFF.

This chain connects TRBV28 to TRBJ2-5, with 7 bases lining up with TRBD2. Per the germline V gene, CDR1 is MDHEN and CDR2 is SYDVKM. The V segment lost 7 bases and the J segment 5 bases; nucleotides outside the gene matches: 4. There are 12 residues in the CDR3. In DNA form, the CDR3 reads TGTGCCAGCATGGCGGGGGAGGAGACCCAGTACTTC. Amino acid sequence: CASMAGEETQYF.

This chain joins TRBV6-5 and TRBJ2-1, with D perhaps being TRBD1 or TRBD2 (6 bases each). The CDR3 length is 16 residues. The V and J ends lost 0 bases and 6 bases respectively, with 15 bases between them. The germline V gene encodes CDR1 MNHEY and CDR2 SVGAGI. DNA for the CDR3: TGTGCCAGCAGTTACTCAGAGGGGGACTTTGGCAATGAGCAGTTCTTC. Translated, it gives CASSYSEGDFGNEQFF.

Concerning this clone itself: Distinct nucleotide sequences in the sample also encode this CDR3. V usage is TRBV30 and J usage is TRBJ2-5; no firm D call. Germline lookup yields CDR1 GTSNPN and CDR2 SVGIG (reference sequence). The CDR3 totals 13 residues. The V and J ends lost 0 bases and 4 bases respectively, with 9 bases between them. CDR3 coding DNA: TGTGCCTGGAGTGTACCTAGTGGAGAGACCCAGTACTTC. Translating it yields CAWSVPSGETQYF.

The V call is TRBV6-1, the J call TRBJ1-2; a possible D gene is TRBD1 (6 bases). This CDR3 has 15 residues. CDR1 is MNHNS, CDR2 SASEGT, per germline. V shed 6 bases and J shed 6 bases, with 20 bases lying between them. In nucleotides, the CDR3 is TGTGCCAGCAGATACAAGGACAGTCTTAATAATGGCTACACCTTC. Amino acid sequence: CASRYKDSLNNGYTF.

This rearrangement joins TRBV5-4 to TRBJ1-4; TRBD1 is a possible D gene (5 bases). Trimming shortened V by 1 base and J by 8 bases, and 6 bases separated the two germline ends. The CDR3 covers 12 residues. Per the germline V gene, CDR1 is SGHNT and CDR2 is YYREEE (reference sequence). DNA for the CDR3: TGTGCCAGCAGCTTGCAGGGCGAAAAACTGTTTTTT. Protein: CASSLQGEKLFF.

The rearrangement joins TRBV4-3 to TRBJ2-2; D is unresolved. V gave up 0 bases and J gave up 3 bases, with 8 bases separating them. In germline, CDR1 is LGHNA, CDR2 YSLEER. The CDR3 covers 15 residues. The CDR3 coding sequence is TGCGCCAGCAGCCAAGAAGGTACAGACACCGGGGAGCTGTTTTTT. Amino acid sequence: CASSQEGTDTGELFF.

This chain links TRBV30 with TRBJ1-6; D might be TRBD1 (5 bases). Trimming stripped 3 bases from V and 10 bases from J, with 13 bases between. Germline CDR1 GTSNPN, CDR2 SVGIG (reference sequence). This CDR3 comprises 13 residues. The CDR3 loop reads CAWSEDKGSPLHF. DNA of the CDR3: TGTGCCTGGAGCGAGGACAAAGGATCACCCCTCCACTTT.

The rearrangement joins TRBV2 to TRBJ2-5; possibly TRBD1 or TRBD2 for D (5 bases each). V lost 7 bases, J lost 1 base, and 13 bases lay in between. This CDR3 has 14 residues. Germline lookup yields CDR1 SNHLY and CDR2 FYNNEI. CDR3 in amino acids: CASTGDGTQETQYF. Here the CDR3 DNA reads TGTGCCAGCACTGGTGACGGGACCCAAGAGACCCAGTACTTC.